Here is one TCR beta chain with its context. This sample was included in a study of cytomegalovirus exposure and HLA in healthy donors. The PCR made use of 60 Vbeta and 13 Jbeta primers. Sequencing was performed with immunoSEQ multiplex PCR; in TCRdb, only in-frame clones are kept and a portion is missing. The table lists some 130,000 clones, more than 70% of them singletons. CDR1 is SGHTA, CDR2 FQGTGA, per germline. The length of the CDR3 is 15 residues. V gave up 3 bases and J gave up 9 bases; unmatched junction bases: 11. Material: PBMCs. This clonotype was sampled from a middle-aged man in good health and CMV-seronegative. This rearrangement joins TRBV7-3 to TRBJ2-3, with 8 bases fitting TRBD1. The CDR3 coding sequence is TGTGCCAGCAGCTTGTACAGGGGGTTGGACTACACGCAGTATTTT. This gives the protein CASSLYRGLDYTQYF.